This T cell receptor (beta chain) derives from a study of T cell repertoires in cytomegalovirus infection. Study-wide results and caveats: Predominance within the ex vivo response was attributable to HLA-C-restricted CMV-specific TCR beta clonotypes.

Note on this clonotype: The antigen remains unidentified.

The CDR3 contains 15 residues. Germline CDR1 is MNHEY and CDR2 is SMNVEV (reference sequence). V lost 2 bases and J 4 bases, leaving 15 bases between the germline ends. TCRdb independently ran MiXCR on the reads; one entry per CDR3 protein. The sample holds around 100,000 distinct CDR3 sequences; 30% are singletons and the top ten take more than 35%. The chain joins TRBV27 to TRBJ2-7; D is tentatively TRBD1 or TRBD2 (5 bases each). The specimen was CD8+ T cells from cultured PBMCs, collected from culture after CMV antigen stimulation. The TCR sequence derives from a human donor in good health (CMV status not recorded). Some clones in this sample may be carry-over from other donors' samples. CDR3 nucleotides: TGTGCCAGCAGTTTACGGGTGGGGGTCCTATACGAGCAGTACTTC. This gives the protein CASSLRVGVLYEQYF.